The 31 T cell receptor beta chains presented below share a single source sample, sequenced in a study of T cells in localized non-small cell lung cancer. The repertoire was sequenced with immunoSEQ multiplex PCR; TCRdb's copy has only in-frame clones and lacks some. The sample lists some 32,000 clones, 94% occurring once. The starting material was peripheral blood, obtained before any cancer treatment. The receptors come from a woman between 40 and 69 years old with stage I lung adenocarcinoma.

J is TRBJ1-4 and V is TRBV6-6; 7 bases align to TRBD1. Germline CDR1 MNHNY, CDR2 SVGAGI (reference sequence). V shed 0 bases, J shed 4 bases, and the junction held 2 bases outside the gene matches. CDR3 size: 15 residues. The CDR3 sequence: CASSYSGQINEKLFF. The CDR3 DNA is TGTGCCAGCAGTTACTCGGGACAGATTAATGAAAAACTGTTTTTT.

V is TRBV7-2 and J is TRBJ2-5; D is ambiguous. Germline V lookup: CDR1 SGHTA, CDR2 FQGNSA. Trimming removed 0 bases at V and 8 bases at J, with 10 bases between. CDR3 length equals 13 residues. This CDR3 is CASSLAGLQTQYF. The CDR3, as DNA: TGTGCCAGCAGCTTAGCCGGTCTCCAAACCCAGTACTTC.

The chain recombines TRBV4-1 with TRBJ2-1; D tentatively reads TRBD1 or TRBD2 (6 bases each). The CDR3 loop spans 14 amino acids. Trimming took off 5 bases at V and 4 bases at J, with 12 bases between the two ends. Germline CDR1 is MGHRA and CDR2 is YSYEKL. The CDR3 nucleotides are TGCGCCAGCAGCTTGAGGGGGGCTTACAATGAGCAGTTCTTC. Translation: CASSLRGAYNEQFF.

The rearrangement links TRBV5-5 to TRBJ2-3; 7 bases are shared with TRBD2. The germline V gene encodes CDR1 SGHKS and CDR2 YYEKEE (reference sequence). V lost 1 base and J lost 3; bases outside the gene matches: 8. The CDR3 spans 16 residues. CDR3 in DNA: TGTGCCAGCAGCTTGATCTCTAGCGGTAAGACAGATACGCAGTATTTT. Amino acids: CASSLISSGKTDTQYF.

The chain recombines TRBV19 with TRBJ1-2; TRBD1 agrees at 8 bases. CDR3 length: 14 residues. Germline V gene data show CDR1 as LNHDA and CDR2 as SQIVND (reference sequence). Germline trimming cut 6 bases from V and 3 bases from J; bases unmatched to any gene: 6. The CDR3 DNA reads as TGTGCCAGTAGCCTTCCAGGGGGCGACTATGGCTACACCTTC. This codes for CASSLPGGDYGYTF.

This chain joins TRBV11-3 and TRBJ2-7; 12 bases are a match to TRBD2. V lost 3 bases, J lost 3 bases, and 9 bases stayed unmatched. Per the germline V gene, CDR1 is SGHNT and CDR2 is YENEEA. The CDR3 has 17 amino acids. The CDR3 coding sequence is TGTGCCAGCAGCTTCTCCGTGACTAGCGGGGGTTACTACGAGCAGTACTTC. As protein: CASSFSVTSGGYYEQYF. Based on the CDR3 plus reference TRBV11-3 and TRBJ2-7, the full variable domain is EAGVVQSPRYKIIEKKQPVAFWCNPISGHNTLYWYLQNLGQGPELLIRYENEEAVDDSQLPKDRFSAERLKGVDSTLKIQPAELGDSAVYLCASSFSVTSGGYYEQYFGPGTRLTVT.

V usage is TRBV19 and J usage is TRBJ2-7; D is possibly TRBD1 (5 bases). V gave up 5 bases and J gave up 4 bases, with 18 bases separating them. The CDR3 loop spans 15 amino acids. The V gene's germline CDR1 is LNHDA and CDR2 SQIVND (reference sequence). The CDR3 DNA reads TGTGCCAGTAGTGTCAGAAGACAGCCACCTTACGAGCAGTACTTC. Protein sequence: CASSVRRQPPYEQYF.

The chain carries TRBV5-6 and TRBJ1-2, with 8 bases identical to TRBD1. Trimming removed 5 bases from V and 4 bases from J; junction bases left unmatched: 4. The CDR3 has 13 amino acids. The germline CDR1 and CDR2 sequences are SGHDT and YYEEEE. The CDR3 DNA is TGTGCCAGCAGGAATACAGGGGGCTATGGCTACACCTTC. This translates into CASRNTGGYGYTF.

The chain joins TRBV4-1 to TRBJ1-1, with 7 bases lining up with TRBD1. V dropped 2 bases and J dropped 0; count of bases not matched to a gene: 9. The germline CDR1 and CDR2 sequences are MGHRA and YSYEKL. The length of the CDR3 is 17 residues. The CDR3 nucleotides read TGCGCCAGCAGCCAATCCTCCGGGACAGTCATGAACACTGAAGCTTTCTTT. Amino acids: CASSQSSGTVMNTEAFF.

This rearrangement joins TRBV18 to TRBJ1-4; D possibly corresponds to TRBD1 (6 bases). The ends were cut back, 2 bases at V and 6 bases at J, with 13 bases in the middle. Germline lookup yields CDR1 KGHSH and CDR2 LQKENI. CDR3 length: 15 amino acids. The CDR3 DNA reads TGTGCCAGCTCACCAGCCAGGGGTCTCCATGAAAAACTGTTTTTT. Its protein product is CASSPARGLHEKLFF.

V usage is TRBV29-1 and J usage is TRBJ2-7, with D unclear. Per germline, CDR1 SQVTM and CDR2 ANQGSEA. There are 12 residues in the CDR3. Trimming left V 0 bases short and J 9 bases short, with 12 bases between. Written as DNA, the CDR3 is TGCAGCGTTGAAGACCCTACAAGGGCGCAGTACTTC. Translating it yields CSVEDPTRAQYF.

V and J are TRBV27 and TRBJ2-3, with TRBD2 identical over 13 bases. There are 19 residues in the CDR3. The germline V gene has CDR1 MNHEY and CDR2 SMNVEV (reference sequence). Trimming at V came to 0 bases and at J to 0 bases, leaving 6 bases not matched to a gene. CDR3 nucleotide sequence: TGTGCCAGCAGTTTATCTAGACGGACTAGCGGGGGAAGCACAGATACGCAGTATTTT. It is translated as CASSLSRRTSGGSTDTQYF.

The chain combines TRBV5-6 with TRBJ2-3; weak D call: TRBD2 (6 bases). Germline CDR1 reads SGHDT; CDR2 reads YYEEEE. This CDR3 has 12 amino acids. V lost 7 bases, J lost 10 bases, and 16 bases lay in between. The CDR3: CASSSDYPPQYF. The CDR3 DNA follows: TGTGCCAGCTCCTCGGACTACCCTCCGCAGTATTTT.

This chain links TRBV9 with TRBJ2-2; no clear D gene. V was clipped by 0 bases and J by 4 bases, with 13 bases between them. Germline loops: CDR1 SGDLS, CDR2 YYNGEE. CDR3 size: 16 residues. The DNA of the CDR3 is TGTGCCAGCAGCGTAGAGATCAGGCGGTCCACCGGGGAGCTGTTTTTT. Protein sequence: CASSVEIRRSTGELFF.

This chain connects TRBV18 to TRBJ1-2; D might be TRBD1 (6 bases). The CDR3 is 11 residues long. V lost 4 bases to trimming and J lost 11 bases, with 11 bases between them. The germline V gene has CDR1 KGHSH and CDR2 LQKENI. The CDR3 is CASSQGDLYTF. CDR3 bases: TGTGCCAGCTCACAGGGGGACCTTTACACCTTC.

J is TRBJ1-2 and V is TRBV18; perhaps TRBD1 as D (6 bases). V lost 3 bases, J lost 0 bases, and 11 bases lay in between. Germline CDR1 and CDR2: KGHSH and LQKENI. The length of the CDR3 is 15 residues. The CDR3 is CASSPMDRANYGYTF. CDR3 in DNA: TGTGCCAGCTCACCGATGGACAGAGCTAACTATGGCTACACCTTC.

The rearrangement links TRBV19 to TRBJ2-5; 7 bases agree with TRBD2. This CDR3 has 14 residues. V dropped 2 bases and J dropped 5; count of bases not matched to a gene: 5. Germline loops: CDR1 LNHDA, CDR2 SQIVND (reference sequence). The CDR3 sequence: CASSILGAGETQYF. The CDR3 DNA reads TGTGCCAGTAGTATACTGGGAGCGGGGGAGACCCAGTACTTC.

This clone was recorded once. V usage is TRBV2 and J usage is TRBJ1-1, with a possible D match to TRBD1 (5 bases). Germline V CDR1 and CDR2: SNHLY, FYNNEI. The CDR3 contains 13 residues. Trimming removed 4 bases from V and 1 base from J, with 7 bases in between. As DNA, the CDR3 is TGTGCCAGCAGTGGACAGCCGAACACTGAAGCTTTCTTT. Protein product: CASSGQPNTEAFF. The full variable domain, with the rest looked up from reference TRBV2 and TRBJ1-1, is EPEVTQTPSHQVTQMGQEVILRCVPISNHLYFYWYRQILGQKVEFLVSFYNNEISEKSEIFDDQFSVERPDGSNFTLKIRSTKLEDSAMYFCASSGQPNTEAFFGQGTRLTVV.

The CDR3 protein is CASSTRLAGGQVANEQFF. The CDR3 DNA sequence: TGTGCCAGCAGTACTAGACTAGCGGGGGGGCAAGTCGCCAATGAGCAGTTCTTC. The chain couples TRBV28 to TRBJ2-1, with 14 bases identical to TRBD2. V shed 5 bases and J 6 bases; nucleotides not matched to a gene: 12. CDR1 MDHEN and CDR2 SYDVKM come from the germline V gene. This CDR3 is 18 amino acids long. The whole variable domain, filled in from reference TRBV28 and TRBJ2-1, reads DVKVTQSSRYLVKRTGEKVFLECVQDMDHENMFWYRQDPGLGLRLIYFSYDVKMKEKGDIPEGYSVSREKKERFSLILESASTNQTSMYLCASSTRLAGGQVANEQFFGPGTRLTVL.

The genes are TRBV28 and TRBJ2-5, with D perhaps TRBD2 (6 bases). Trimming removed 7 bases at V and 5 bases at J, with 26 bases between. Germline values: CDR1 MDHEN, CDR2 SYDVKM. This CDR3 is built from 17 residues. In DNA form, the CDR3 reads TGTGCCAGCAAGTTCCTTTCAGCGGCGGGGCGAGGGGAGACCCAGTACTTC. It specifies CASKFLSAAGRGETQYF.

V gene TRBV4-3 combines with J gene TRBJ2-3, with D perhaps TRBD1 or TRBD2 (6 bases each). The germline V gene has CDR1 LGHNA and CDR2 YSLEER. Trimming took 3 bases from V and 5 from J, leaving 18 bases between them. CDR3 size: 16 residues. This CDR3 reads CASSHFTARGGDTQYF. CDR3 coding DNA: TGCGCCAGCAGCCATTTCACGGCCAGGGGAGGAGATACGCAGTATTTT.

CDR3 coding DNA: TGCGCCAGCAGCTTGGACTTAGCGGGAGGTATAAATGAGCAGTTCTTC. Protein product: CASSLDLAGGINEQFF. V usage is TRBV5-1 and J usage is TRBJ2-1; TRBD2 matches at 10 bases. The germline CDR1 and CDR2 sequences are SGHRS and YFSETQ. With V trimmed by 0 bases and J by 7 bases, 7 bases remained unmatched. The CDR3 contains 16 residues.

This rearrangement joins TRBV5-1 to TRBJ1-4; possibly TRBD1 for D (6 bases). This CDR3 has 15 amino acids. Germline assignment: CDR1 SGHRS and CDR2 YFSETQ. V lost 5 bases, J lost 0 bases, and 11 bases lay in between. The CDR3 sequence: CASSRDRTTNEKLFF. The CDR3, as DNA: TGCGCCAGCAGTAGAGACAGGACAACTAATGAAAAACTGTTTTTT.

V gene TRBV5-1 combines with J gene TRBJ2-3; D tentatively fits TRBD1 or TRBD2 (5 bases each). Germline CDR1 and CDR2: SGHRS and YFSETQ. This CDR3 contains 13 residues. The V and J ends lost 10 bases and 1 base respectively, with 13 bases between them. The CDR3 reads CASSLGGTDTQYF. CDR3 coding DNA: TGCGCCTCTAGCTTGGGGGGCACAGATACGCAGTATTTT.

The V and J genes are TRBV6-5 and TRBJ1-5, with 7 positions matching TRBD1. The CDR3 length is 13 residues. Trimming at V came to 0 bases and at J to 9 bases, leaving 2 bases not matched to a gene. CDR1 is MNHEY, CDR2 SVGAGI, per germline. The CDR3 protein is CASSYSQGMPQHF. CDR3 nucleotide sequence: TGTGCCAGCAGTTACTCACAGGGGATGCCCCAGCATTTT.

This chain uses TRBV2 with TRBJ2-2, with 10 bases matching TRBD2. The germline V gene has CDR1 SNHLY and CDR2 FYNNEI. The CDR3 has 16 residues. With V trimmed by 6 bases and J by 5 bases, 9 bases remained unmatched. The CDR3 reads CASRRGLLAGTGELFF. As DNA, the CDR3 is TGTGCCAGCAGGAGGGGCCTACTAGCGGGGACCGGGGAGCTGTTTTTT.

The V gene is TRBV5-1, the J gene TRBJ2-7, with a tentative D call TRBD2 (5 bases). V shed 4 bases and J shed 4 bases, with 12 bases lying between them. The CDR3 runs 13 residues. Germline lookup yields CDR1 SGHRS and CDR2 YFSETQ. The chain's CDR3 is CASSPSSYYEQYF. CDR3 DNA: TGCGCCAGCAGCCCCTCTAGCTATTACGAGCAGTACTTC. The full variable domain, with the rest looked up from reference TRBV5-1 and TRBJ2-7, is KAGVTQTPRYLIKTRGQQVTLSCSPISGHRSVSWYQQTPGQGLQFLFEYFSETQRNKGNFPGRFSGRQFSNSRSEMNVSTLELGDSALYLCASSPSSYYEQYFGPGTRLTVT.

The table lists this clone with a count of one. The rearrangement uses TRBV12-5 and TRBJ1-1; no definite D call. The CDR3 runs 13 residues. From germline, CDR1 is LGHNT and CDR2 FRNRAP. Trimming left V 2 bases short and J 0 bases short, with 4 bases between. CDR3 residues: CASGLLLNTEAFF. CDR3 DNA: TGTGCTAGTGGTTTGTTACTGAACACTGAAGCTTTCTTT.

The CDR3 here is CASSQDAGTGIFVDEQFF. The CDR3 nucleotides read TGCGCCAGCAGCCAAGATGCGGGGACAGGGATATTTGTAGATGAGCAGTTCTTC. This sequence joins TRBV4-3 and TRBJ2-1, with 9 bases matching TRBD1. Germline CDR1 and CDR2: LGHNA and YSLEER. CDR3 length: 18 residues. The V gene end was trimmed by 0 bases and the J gene end by 8 bases; junction bases not matched to a gene: 14.

The chain joins TRBV5-1 to TRBJ1-2, with TRBD1 matching 8 bases. This CDR3 spans 14 amino acids. Per germline, CDR1 SGHRS and CDR2 YFSETQ. V lost 2 bases, J lost 6 bases, and 6 bases stayed unmatched. In DNA, the CDR3 is TGCGCCAGCAGCTTCACAGGGGGAGAAGATGGCTACACCTTC. This codes for CASSFTGGEDGYTF.

The chain links TRBV4-1 to TRBJ1-3; D may be TRBD1 (6 bases). This CDR3 region has 16 residues. V gave up 1 base and J gave up 0 bases, with 10 bases separating them. In germline, CDR1 is MGHRA, CDR2 YSYEKL. The CDR3 is CASSQVLQGSGNTIYF. For the CDR3, the DNA is TGCGCCAGCAGCCAAGTTTTACAGGGCTCTGGAAACACCATATATTTT.